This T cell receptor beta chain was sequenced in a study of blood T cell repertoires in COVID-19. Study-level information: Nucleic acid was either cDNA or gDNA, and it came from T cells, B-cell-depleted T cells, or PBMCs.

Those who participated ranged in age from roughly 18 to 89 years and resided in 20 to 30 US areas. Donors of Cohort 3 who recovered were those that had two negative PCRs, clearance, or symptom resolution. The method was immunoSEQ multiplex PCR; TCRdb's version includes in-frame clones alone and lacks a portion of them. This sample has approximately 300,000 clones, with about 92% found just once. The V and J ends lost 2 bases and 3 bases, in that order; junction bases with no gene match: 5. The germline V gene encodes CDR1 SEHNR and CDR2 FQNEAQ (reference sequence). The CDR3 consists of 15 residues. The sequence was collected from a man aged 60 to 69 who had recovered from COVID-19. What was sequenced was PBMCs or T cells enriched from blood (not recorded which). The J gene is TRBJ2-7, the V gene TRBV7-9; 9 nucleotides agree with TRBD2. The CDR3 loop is CASSLLAGGLYEQYF. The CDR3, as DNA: TGTGCCAGCAGCTTACTGGCGGGAGGGCTCTACGAGCAGTACTTC.